This T cell receptor (beta chain) was identified during a study of blood T cell repertoires in COVID-19. The wider study: T cells, B-cell-depleted T cells, or PBMCs provided the cDNA or gDNA that served as material.

Germline V gene sequence: CDR1 SNHLY, CDR2 FYNNEI. The CDR3 is made up of 15 amino acids. The V gene end was trimmed by 3 bases and the J gene end by 0 bases; junction bases not matched to a gene: 5. Seattle patients were enrolled during active infection and followed longitudinally. Clones were sequenced by immunoSEQ multiplex PCR, and TCRdb holds only the in-frame ones, with some missing. The table has tens of thousands of clones, roughly 88% seen once. This receptor was taken from a man aged 18-30 years with COVID-19, enrolled during active disease. The chain has TRBV2 and TRBJ2-7; 7 nucleotides align to TRBD2. The sequencing sample was made of peripheral blood. As DNA, the CDR3 is TGTGCCAGCAGTGATGGGGGGGATAGCTCCTACGAGCAGTACTTC. Its translation: CASSDGGDSSYEQYF.